This TCR beta chain emerged from a study of cytomegalovirus exposure and HLA in healthy donors. Study summary: The same platform used for the 600 to 750 first-cohort repertoires was also used for the 95 to 150 validation repertoires, as a later analysis reported. The study, taken as a whole, reports: Under in vitro conditions, a few CMV-associated chains were confirmed as specific for CMV antigens.

Details on this clone: What it binds is unknown.

CDR3 length equals 12 residues. Germline CDR1 and CDR2: SGHNT and YYREEE (reference sequence). Trimming cost V 10 bases and J 5 bases, with 14 bases left between them. Measured with immunoSEQ multiplex PCR; TCRdb has only the in-frame clones, and not every one. The sample has about 130,000 clones, approximately 94% seen once. The source is a man aged 18 to 29 in good health and CMV-seropositive. This chain links TRBV5-4 with TRBJ2-3; possibly TRBD2 for D (6 bases). Sequenced sample: PBMCs. CDR3: CACGVTEDTQYF. The CDR3 DNA follows: TGTGCCTGCGGGGTTACAGAAGATACGCAGTATTTT.